The clone carrying this T cell receptor beta chain appeared a few times. This CDR3 is 16 amino acids long. V was shortened by 2 bases and J by 0 bases, with 11 bases between the two germline ends. Germline lookup yields CDR1 MNHNY and CDR2 SVGAGI (reference sequence). This specimen comes from a study of blood T cell repertoires in COVID-19. In the source study's methods: Using reference gene primer amplification, nucleated cell counts were estimated. Assay: immunoSEQ multiplex PCR; the TCRdb copy retains only in-frame clones and omits some. V and J calls and clone size are given by that table; D and trimming were obtained from the DNA. The table records 150,000 or so clones, 70% to 90% of them present only once.

The sequencing sample was made of peripheral blood. The sequence came from a man aged 60-69 years with active or convalescent COVID-19. The V call is TRBV6-6, the J call TRBJ1-3; D is perhaps TRBD1 (5 bases). The CDR3 DNA follows: TGTGCCAGCAGTTACGGACACTCTCTCTCTGGAAACACCATATATTTT. Amino acids: CASSYGHSLSGNTIYF.